What follows are 18 T cell receptor beta chains derived from one specimen sequenced in a study of T cell repertoires in cytomegalovirus infection. TCRdb used MiXCR to reprocess the reads, holding one entry per CDR3 protein. Of over 450,000 distinct CDR3 sequences listed, roughly 10% are singletons. Sequencing was done on a sample of PBMCs. Source of these receptors: a human donor in good health (CMV status not recorded). Some clones in this sample may be carry-over from other donors' samples.

This chain connects TRBV12-3 or TRBV12-4 to TRBJ2-2, with D perhaps TRBD2 (5 bases). The germline V and J ends were trimmed by 7 bases and 1 base, with 10 bases remaining between them. The CDR3 is made up of 14 amino acids. CDR3 loop: CASTGERNTGELFF. The CDR3 nucleotides are TGTGCCAGCACCGGGGAGAGGAACACCGGGGAGCTGTTTTTT.

This clonotype turned up a few times. The chain couples TRBV29-1 to TRBJ1-5; D is uncertain. This CDR3 is built from 13 residues. In germline, CDR1 is SQVTM, CDR2 ANQGSEA. V gave up 6 bases and J gave up 4 bases, with 13 bases separating them. DNA for the CDR3: TGCAGCGTCAAAGGAGCAGAAAATCAGCCCCAGCATTTT. Amino acids: CSVKGAENQPQHF. The complete variable domain, with remaining parts taken from reference TRBV29-1 and TRBJ1-5, reads SAVISQKPSRDICQRGTSLTIQCQVDSQVTMMFWYRQQPGQSLTLIATANQGSEATYESGFVIDKFPISRPNLTFSTLTVSNMSPEDSSIYLCSVKGAENQPQHFGDGTRLSIL.

The chain employs TRBV6-5 and TRBJ1-1; 7 nucleotides align to TRBD1. V gave up 4 bases and J gave up 5 bases; unmatched junction bases: 7. CDR1 and CDR2 from the germline V gene are MNHEY and SVGAGI. This CDR3 spans 14 amino acids. CDR3 sequence: CASSFKGAKTEAFF. The CDR3 nucleotides are TGTGCCAGCAGTTTTAAGGGGGCAAAGACTGAAGCTTTCTTT.

This clonotype was counted many times. The V call is TRBV7-9, the J call TRBJ2-3; a possible D gene is TRBD2 (6 bases). Germline loops: CDR1 SEHNR, CDR2 FQNEAQ (reference sequence). Trimming shortened V by 3 bases and J by 4 bases, and 17 bases separated the two germline ends. This CDR3 is built from 16 residues. CDR3 protein: CASSFEQAGWSDTQYF. The CDR3 nucleotides read TGTGCCAGCAGCTTCGAGCAGGCGGGATGGTCAGATACGCAGTATTTT.

The sample holds many counts of this clonotype. This rearrangement joins TRBV4-2 to TRBJ1-2, with 7 bases lining up with TRBD1. The CDR3 consists of 13 residues. The junction had 8 bases not matched to a gene; V was cut back by 7 bases and J by 6 bases. Germline values: CDR1 LGHNA, CDR2 YNFKEQ. CDR3 sequence (DNA): TGTGCCAGCACCGGACAGGCTTCAGATGGCTACACCTTC. Protein product: CASTGQASDGYTF.

This clonotype was recorded a few times. The chain joins TRBV6-2 or TRBV6-3 to TRBJ1-2; D is unclear. The germline V and J ends were trimmed by 2 bases and 2 bases, with 12 bases remaining between them. The V gene's germline CDR1 is MNHEY and CDR2 SVGEGT. The CDR3 totals 15 residues. The CDR3 region has the DNA TGTGCCAGCAGTTACGCCGGACGGATCAACTATGGCTACACCTTC. Translation gives CASSYAGRINYGYTF.

This clonotype was picked up many times. The chain combines TRBV19 with TRBJ1-5, with D tentatively TRBD1 (5 bases). This CDR3 region has 12 residues. The V end was cut by 4 bases, the J end by 4 bases, with 5 bases between. Germline V gives CDR1 LNHDA, CDR2 SQIVND (reference sequence). CDR3 DNA sequence: TGTGCCAGTAGTACAGGGAATCAGCCCCAGCATTTT. It translates to CASSTGNQPQHF.

The chain is built from TRBV20-1 and TRBJ2-1; no firm D call. The CDR3 length is 14 residues. The V and J ends lost 6 bases and 2 bases respectively, with 14 bases between them. Germline V gene data show CDR1 as DFQATT and CDR2 as SNEGSKA (reference sequence). The CDR3 region is CSAISRRAYNEQFF. Here the CDR3 DNA reads TGCAGTGCCATTAGTCGAAGGGCCTACAATGAGCAGTTCTTC.

At least ten counts were recorded for this clonotype. CDR3 bases: TGTGCCAGCAGCTTAATCTGGTCCGTGGACGGTTCTGCCGGGGAGCTGTTTTTT. Amino acid sequence: CASSLIWSVDGSAGELFF. The chain has TRBV11-2 and TRBJ2-2; D is ambiguous. The CDR3 is 18 amino acids. Germline lookup yields CDR1 SGHAT and CDR2 FQNNGV. Between the trimmed V and J ends, which lost 2 bases and 6 bases, there was a span of 22 bases.

The table lists this clonotype with a count of one. This sequence joins TRBV29-1 and TRBJ1-5; TRBD1 matches 9 bases. This CDR3 has 13 residues. Germline loops: CDR1 SQVTM, CDR2 ANQGSEA. V gave up 6 bases and J gave up 7 bases; unmatched junction bases: 7. CDR3 in DNA: TGCAGCGTCGTGACAGGGGGGGGGCAGCCCCAGCATTTT. It specifies CSVVTGGGQPQHF.

This clonotype was found a few times. The V call is TRBV20-1, the J call TRBJ2-5; D is undetermined. CDR3 size: 16 residues. Germline CDR1 reads DFQATT; CDR2 reads SNEGSKA (reference sequence). Trimming removed 3 bases at V and 1 base at J, with 18 bases between. CDR3 sequence: CSARLLGTNSQETQYF. Here the CDR3 DNA reads TGCAGTGCTAGGTTACTCGGCACGAATTCCCAAGAGACCCAGTACTTC.

There are many counts of this clonotype. The V gene is TRBV28, the J gene TRBJ2-1; TRBD1 or TRBD2 may be the D gene (5 bases each). Germline V gene lookup returns CDR1 MDHEN and CDR2 SYDVKM. Trimming took off 7 bases at V and 6 bases at J, with 16 bases between the two ends. The CDR3 sequence is 14 residues long. CDR3 DNA sequence: TGTGCCAGCATTCTTTCAGGGAGTCGCAATGAGCAGTTCTTC. Amino acids: CASILSGSRNEQFF.

Concerning this clonotype itself: The missing conserved phenylalanine or tryptophan at the end of this CDR3 makes a read error likely. V usage is TRBV6-5 and J usage is TRBJ2-7, with 9 nucleotides matching TRBD2. Germline trimming cut 5 bases from V and 3 bases from J; bases unmatched to any gene: 8. The CDR3 extends over 15 amino acids. The germline V gene encodes CDR1 MNHEY and CDR2 SVGAGI. The CDR3 loop is CASSLIAGENYEQYY. The CDR3 nucleotides are TGTGCCAGCAGTCTTATAGCGGGGGAGAACTACGAGCAGTACTAC.

This clonotype appeared many times. The chain is built from TRBV7-8 and TRBJ1-6, with 7 bases lining up with TRBD1. CDR3 length equals 16 residues. V trimming: 0 bases; J trimming: 7 bases; junction bases outside the gene matches: 6. Germline assignment: CDR1 SGHVS and CDR2 FQNEAQ. CDR3 loop: CASSLARLTGNSPLHF. The CDR3 region has the DNA TGTGCCAGCAGCTTAGCGCGACTGACAGGGAATTCACCCCTCCACTTT. The variable domain in full, with the rest retrieved from reference TRBV7-8 and TRBJ1-6, is GAGVSQSPRYKVAKRGQDVALRCDPISGHVSLFWYQQALGQGPEFLTYFQNEAQLDKSGLPSDRFFAERPEGSVSTLKIQRTQQEDSAVYLCASSLARLTGNSPLHFGNGTRLTVT.

This clonotype has a count of ten or more. The CDR3 here is CASSQGGIPNTEAFF. As DNA, the CDR3 is TGCGCCAGCAGCCAAGGGGGGATCCCGAACACTGAAGCTTTCTTT. The rearrangement links TRBV4-1 to TRBJ1-1; D is perhaps TRBD1 (5 bases). CDR1 and CDR2 (germline): MGHRA, YSYEKL. The CDR3 sequence is 15 residues long. Trimming removed 1 base at V and 1 base at J, with 10 bases between.

This clonotype was observed many times. The genes are TRBV6-2 or TRBV6-3 and TRBJ2-1; 9 bases fit TRBD1. This CDR3 is built from 15 residues. Trimming cost V 6 bases and J 1 base; bases outside gene matches: 4. Germline V lookup: CDR1 MNHEY, CDR2 SVGEGT. This CDR3 reads CASRPTGGSYNEQFF. The CDR3 DNA follows: TGTGCCAGCAGACCGACAGGGGGTTCCTACAATGAGCAGTTCTTC.

As concerns this clonotype: An end of the junction differs from the germline gene, which may be a read error. This rearrangement joins TRBV18 to TRBJ2-5; D is perhaps TRBD2 (5 bases). Looked up from germline, CDR1 is KGHSH and CDR2 is LQKENI. The CDR3 spans 13 residues. The DNA of the CDR3 is TGTGACAGCTCCCCCAGAGGGAGAGAGACCCAGTACTTC. This encodes CDSSPRGRETQYF.

This clonotype was observed many times. The chain couples TRBV12-3 or TRBV12-4 to TRBJ2-1; 10 nucleotides agree with TRBD2. The ends lost 6 bases at V and 3 bases at J; junction bases unmatched: 5. The CDR3 spans 15 residues. The CDR3 reads CASSTSSGGYNEQFF. CDR3 nucleotide sequence: TGTGCCAGCAGCACCTCTAGCGGGGGCTACAATGAGCAGTTCTTC.